Each of the 29 T cell receptor beta chains below was sequenced from the same sample in a study of T cells after yellow fever vaccination. TCRdb ran MiXCR on the 5' RACE reads and lists one entry per CDR3 protein. The sample holds roughly 340,000 distinct CDR3 sequences, under 5% seen once. Source: PBMCs, taken 5 days after the yellow fever booster vaccination. These receptors were taken from a man aged 18 to 30 who received the YFV17D yellow fever vaccine.

The genes are TRBV5-1 and TRBJ1-2; D not resolved. V lost 0 bases and J lost 7, with 16 bases in between. The germline gives CDR1 SGHRS, CDR2 YFSETQ. CDR3 size: 15 residues. The CDR3 protein is CASSLVSGESGGYTF. CDR3 DNA sequence: TGCGCCAGCAGCTTGGTTTCGGGAGAGAGTGGTGGCTACACCTTC.

In its sample, this clonotype was seen many times. The chain combines TRBV30 with TRBJ1-3; unclear D gene. V lost 0 bases to trimming and J lost 0 bases, with 9 bases between them. The length of the CDR3 is 15 residues. CDR1 and CDR2 (germline): GTSNPN, SVGIG (reference sequence). The CDR3 region is CAWSVRGISGNTIYF. The CDR3 DNA follows: TGTGCCTGGAGTGTACGTGGGATCTCTGGAAACACCATATATTTT. Drawing the rest from reference TRBV30 and TRBJ1-3, the complete variable domain is SQTIHQWPATLVQPVGSPLSLECTVEGTSNPNLYWYRQAAGRGLQLLFYSVGIGQISSEVPQNLSASRPQDRQFILSSKKLLLSDSGFYLCAWSVRGISGNTIYFGEGSWLTVV.

This clonotype was counted ten times or more. The V call is TRBV4-2, the J call TRBJ2-5; TRBD2 aligns across 8 bases. CDR3 length equals 16 residues. The junction had 5 bases not matched to a gene; V was cut back by 0 bases and J by 2 bases. Germline V CDR1 and CDR2: LGHNA, YNFKEQ. The CDR3 nucleotides are TGTGCCAGCAGCCAAGATCCCCAGCGGGGGCAAGAGACCCAGTACTTC. Translating it yields CASSQDPQRGQETQYF.

The table lists this clonotype with a few counts. The chain has TRBV19 and TRBJ2-1; 8 bases map to TRBD2. Looked up from germline, CDR1 is LNHDA and CDR2 is SQIVND (reference sequence). Trimming took 2 bases from V and 12 from J; bases not matched to a gene: 12. The CDR3 consists of 15 residues. The CDR3 region is CASSITSGRGELQFF. The DNA for the CDR3 is TGTGCCAGTAGTATAACGTCGGGGCGGGGGGAGTTGCAGTTCTTC. The full variable domain, its missing parts supplied by reference TRBV19 and TRBJ2-1, is DGGITQSPKYLFRKEGQNVTLSCEQNLNHDAMYWYRQDPGQGLRLIYYSQIVNDFQKGDIAEGYSVSREKKESFPLTVTSAQKNPTAFYLCASSITSGRGELQFFGPGTRLTVL.

This clonotype came up many times. The chain joins TRBV29-1 to TRBJ2-7; D is perhaps TRBD1 (6 bases). This CDR3 comprises 14 residues. In germline, CDR1 is SQVTM, CDR2 ANQGSEA. Trimming stripped 6 bases from V and 3 bases from J, with 18 bases between. CDR3 in DNA: TGCAGCGTGGGGCTCGGGACAAAGTTCTACGAGCAGTACTTC. Residues: CSVGLGTKFYEQYF.

The gene calls are TRBV3-1 and TRBJ1-4; D perhaps matches TRBD1 (5 bases). Germline CDR1 is LGHDT and CDR2 is YNNKEL (reference sequence). V lost 1 base, J lost 8 bases, and 14 bases lay in between. The CDR3 covers 15 residues. The CDR3 region has the DNA TGTGCCAGCAGCCAAGGGACATTAGTTGCGGAAAAACTGTTTTTT. Translating gives CASSQGTLVAEKLFF.

The chain carries TRBV29-1 and TRBJ2-4; unclear D gene. This CDR3 comprises 13 residues. Germline CDR1 reads SQVTM; CDR2 reads ANQGSEA. Deletions cut 6 bases from V and 0 bases from J, with 9 bases between. The CDR3 loop is CSVVRLAKNIQYF. The CDR3 bases are TGCAGCGTGGTCAGGTTAGCCAAAAACATTCAGTACTTC.

This rearrangement joins TRBV7-2 to TRBJ2-3; D gene unclear. CDR1 is SGHTA and CDR2 is FQGNSA in the germline V gene. CDR3 length equals 14 residues. V was pared by 10 bases and J by 1 base, with 15 bases between. CDR3 residues: CATSRAYGTDTQYF. The CDR3 DNA reads TGTGCCACCTCCCGGGCGTACGGCACAGATACGCAGTATTTT. Full variable domain (rest looked up from reference TRBV7-2 and TRBJ2-3): GAGVSQSPSNKVTEKGKDVELRCDPISGHTALYWYRQSLGQGLEFLIYFQGNSAPDKSGLPSDRFSAERTGGSVSTLTIQRTQQEDSAVYLCATSRAYGTDTQYFGPGTRLTVL.

In this sample, this clonotype turned up a few times. This chain uses TRBV7-8 with TRBJ2-2; 7 bases match TRBD1. V shed 3 bases and J 8 bases; nucleotides not matched to a gene: 12. Per the germline V gene, CDR1 is SGHVS and CDR2 is FQNEAQ. The CDR3 has 16 amino acids. The CDR3 loop reads CASSFLTGRSPGELFF. The CDR3 region has the DNA TGTGCCAGCAGCTTTCTGACAGGGCGAAGTCCGGGGGAGCTGTTTTTT.

This clonotype was detected ten times or more. The chain couples TRBV27 to TRBJ2-3; D ambiguous. Germline lookup yields CDR1 MNHEY and CDR2 SMNVEV (reference sequence). The CDR3 runs 16 residues. The V and J ends lost 4 bases and 2 bases respectively, with 16 bases between them. CDR3: CASSSSRALDTDTQYF. The CDR3 bases are TGTGCCAGCAGTTCCTCCCGGGCCCTAGACACAGATACGCAGTATTTT.

This clonotype was found many times. The chain recombines TRBV7-2 with TRBJ1-1; D gene unclear. V lost 2 bases, J lost 7 bases, and 11 bases lay in between. The germline gives CDR1 SGHTA, CDR2 FQGNSA. CDR3 length: 13 amino acids. The CDR3 coding sequence is TGTGCCAGCAGCTTAAATAGCGGGAATGAAGCTTTCTTT. Its translation: CASSLNSGNEAFF.

This sequence joins TRBV9 and TRBJ1-2, with D possibly being TRBD1 (6 bases). Germline V gives CDR1 SGDLS, CDR2 YYNGEE. V dropped 3 bases and J dropped 4 bases, with 19 bases sitting between them. The CDR3 covers 16 residues. Here the CDR3 DNA reads TGTGCCAGCAGCGAACAAGGCCGGGGGCCTTTCTATGGCTACACCTTC. Protein product: CASSEQGRGPFYGYTF.

This clonotype came up many times. The J gene is TRBJ2-3, the V gene TRBV6-2 or TRBV6-3; 10 positions agree with TRBD2. V shed 6 bases, J shed 2 bases, and the junction held 2 bases outside the gene matches. This CDR3 comprises 14 residues. CDR1 and CDR2 (germline): MNHEY, SVGEGT. The CDR3 DNA is TGTGCCAGCAGAGGACTAGCGGCCACAGATACGCAGTATTTT. Its protein is CASRGLAATDTQYF.

This clonotype came up many times. The chain combines TRBV12-5 with TRBJ2-6; no firm D call. Trimming shortened V by 5 bases and J by 4 bases, and 12 bases separated the two germline ends. This CDR3 spans 15 amino acids. CDR1 is LGHNT and CDR2 is FRNRAP in the germline V gene. The CDR3 DNA reads as TGTGCTAGTGGTCAGGCGGTTTCGGGGGCCAACGTCCTGACTTTC. Translating gives CASGQAVSGANVLTF.

The genes are TRBV19 and TRBJ2-3; 10 positions match TRBD2. Trimming removed 5 bases from V and 1 base from J; junction bases left unmatched: 9. Germline assignment: CDR1 LNHDA and CDR2 SQIVND (reference sequence). There are 17 residues in the CDR3. DNA for the CDR3: TGTGCCAGTAGTGCTTTTCTCCTAGCGGGGGGCACAGATACGCAGTATTTT. Translation: CASSAFLLAGGTDTQYF.

This clonotype came up many times. The chain has TRBV2 and TRBJ2-3; D ambiguous. V lost 0 bases and J lost 0, with 10 bases in between. The CDR3 sequence is 16 residues long. The germline CDR1 and CDR2 sequences are SNHLY and FYNNEI. The CDR3 DNA sequence: TGTGCCAGCAGTGAAGCGCCCTCAACTAGCACAGATACGCAGTATTTT. Translation: CASSEAPSTSTDTQYF.

In this sample, this clonotype turned up a few times. The V gene is TRBV5-1, the J gene TRBJ2-5; TRBD2 matches at 7 bases. The CDR3 is 16 amino acids. Germline V CDR1 and CDR2: SGHRS, YFSETQ. With V trimmed by 1 base and J by 2 bases, 8 bases remained unmatched. CDR3 sequence (DNA): TGCGCCAGCAGCTTGACGCACGGGGGAGGGCAAGAGACCCAGTACTTC. It encodes CASSLTHGGGQETQYF.

This clonotype was observed at least ten times. This chain joins TRBV7-2 and TRBJ2-4, with D perhaps TRBD2 (6 bases). The length of the CDR3 is 20 residues. The ends were cut back, 6 bases at V and 0 bases at J, with 27 bases in the middle. Germline loops: CDR1 SGHTA, CDR2 FQGNSA. The CDR3 protein is CASSEVGGELITSAKNIQYF. In nucleotides, the CDR3 is TGTGCCAGCAGTGAAGTGGGCGGGGAACTCATAACTTCAGCCAAAAACATTCAGTACTTC.

The chain links TRBV27 to TRBJ2-7; 8 nucleotides line up with TRBD1. CDR3 size: 13 residues. Looked up from germline, CDR1 is MNHEY and CDR2 is SMNVEV (reference sequence). V gave up 5 bases and J gave up 3 bases; unmatched junction bases: 3. The chain's CDR3 is CASSRTGGYEQYF. The DNA of the CDR3 is TGTGCCAGCAGTAGAACAGGGGGCTACGAGCAGTACTTC.

The chain recombines TRBV2 with TRBJ1-2; 8 positions agree with TRBD1. Germline V lookup: CDR1 SNHLY, CDR2 FYNNEI. With 4 bases clipped from V and 4 bases from J, the junction kept 8 bases outside the gene matches. This CDR3 comprises 15 residues. The chain's CDR3 is CASSVTDRDLYGYTF. In nucleotides, the CDR3 is TGTGCCAGCAGTGTGACGGACAGGGATCTCTATGGCTACACCTTC.

In the case of this clonotype: It may be a read error: a sequence one base away is much more abundant. CDR3 sequence: CSVGGKAGMYQETKYF. The DNA for the CDR3 is TGCAGCGTTGGGGGTAAGGCAGGGATGTACCAAGAGACCAAGTACTTC. The chain links TRBV29-1 to TRBJ2-5; TRBD1 might be the D (5 bases). The CDR3 has 16 residues. Germline CDR1 and CDR2: SQVTM and ANQGSEA.

This rearrangement joins TRBV7-9 to TRBJ2-2; D is ambiguous. Germline V CDR1 and CDR2: SEHNR, FQNEAQ (reference sequence). This CDR3 contains 14 residues. V was cut by 0 bases and J by 4 bases, with 6 bases left in between. The CDR3 spells CASSLAAFTGELFF. DNA for the CDR3: TGTGCCAGCAGCTTAGCGGCCTTCACCGGGGAGCTGTTTTTT.

This clonotype was seen repeatedly, ten times or more. CDR3 nucleotide sequence: TGTGCCAGCAGCGTGCCAGGGCAGCATGAAGCTTTCTTT. It yields the protein CASSVPGQHEAFF. The chain uses TRBV7-9 and TRBJ1-1; maybe TRBD1 (5 bases). This CDR3 has 13 amino acids. Trimming removed 5 bases from V and 7 bases from J, with 14 bases in between. Germline V gives CDR1 SEHNR, CDR2 FQNEAQ (reference sequence).

This clonotype was observed a handful of times. The final CDR3 position lacks the conserved phenylalanine or tryptophan, pointing to a likely read error. The DNA is left out, because the CDR3 cannot be placed on it with certainty; the CDR3 is given as TCRdb lists it. The rearrangement uses TRBV5-3 and TRBJ2-5; the table's D call TRBD1 went unverified against the DNA. TRBV5-3 counts as an open reading frame of uncertain function. A total of 8 residues make up the CDR3, ends included. The CDR3 loop reads CAADRWGP.

V gene TRBV10-3 combines with J gene TRBJ2-3; a possible D gene is TRBD1 (5 bases). Trimming removed 6 bases at V and 2 bases at J, with 12 bases between. This CDR3 has 14 residues. Germline assignment: CDR1 ENHRY and CDR2 SYGVKD. The CDR3 nucleotides read TGTGCCATCAGATCCAGGGAAAACACAGATACGCAGTATTTT. It yields the protein CAIRSRENTDTQYF.

This clonotype was seen a few times. V usage is TRBV20-1 and J usage is TRBJ2-3; 16 bases agree with TRBD2. The V and J ends lost 7 bases and 6 bases, in that order; junction bases with no gene match: 7. The CDR3 is 15 residues long. Germline CDR1 DFQATT, CDR2 SNEGSKA (reference sequence). CDR3 in amino acids: CSVPGLAGGRDTQYF. DNA of the CDR3: TGCAGTGTACCGGGACTAGCGGGGGGGCGGGATACGCAGTATTTT.

This clonotype has only a few counts. The chain has TRBV20-1 and TRBJ2-5; 9 bases line up with TRBD1. Germline V gene data show CDR1 as DFQATT and CDR2 as SNEGSKA (reference sequence). With V trimmed by 6 bases and J by 5 bases, 13 bases remained unmatched. The CDR3 length is 15 residues. CDR3 in amino acids: CSAHRRTGAGETQYF. In nucleotides, the CDR3 is TGCAGTGCCCACCGAAGGACAGGGGCAGGGGAGACCCAGTACTTC.

As DNA, the CDR3 is TGTGCCAGCAGTGTCGGTCTACAGGGGGACACAGATACGCAGTATTTT. Translation: CASSVGLQGDTDTQYF. The chain joins TRBV2 to TRBJ2-3; 8 bases line up with TRBD1. Germline V lookup: CDR1 SNHLY, CDR2 FYNNEI. Trimming removed 4 bases from V and 2 bases from J; junction bases left unmatched: 8. CDR3 size: 16 residues.

There are many counts of this clonotype. The genes are TRBV9 and TRBJ2-6; D ambiguous. This CDR3 spans 15 amino acids. Germline V lookup: CDR1 SGDLS, CDR2 YYNGEE. Trimming left V 0 bases short and J 0 bases short, with 4 bases between. The CDR3 reads CASSVGDSGANVLTF. The CDR3 DNA follows: TGTGCCAGCAGCGTAGGCGACTCTGGGGCCAACGTCCTGACTTTC.